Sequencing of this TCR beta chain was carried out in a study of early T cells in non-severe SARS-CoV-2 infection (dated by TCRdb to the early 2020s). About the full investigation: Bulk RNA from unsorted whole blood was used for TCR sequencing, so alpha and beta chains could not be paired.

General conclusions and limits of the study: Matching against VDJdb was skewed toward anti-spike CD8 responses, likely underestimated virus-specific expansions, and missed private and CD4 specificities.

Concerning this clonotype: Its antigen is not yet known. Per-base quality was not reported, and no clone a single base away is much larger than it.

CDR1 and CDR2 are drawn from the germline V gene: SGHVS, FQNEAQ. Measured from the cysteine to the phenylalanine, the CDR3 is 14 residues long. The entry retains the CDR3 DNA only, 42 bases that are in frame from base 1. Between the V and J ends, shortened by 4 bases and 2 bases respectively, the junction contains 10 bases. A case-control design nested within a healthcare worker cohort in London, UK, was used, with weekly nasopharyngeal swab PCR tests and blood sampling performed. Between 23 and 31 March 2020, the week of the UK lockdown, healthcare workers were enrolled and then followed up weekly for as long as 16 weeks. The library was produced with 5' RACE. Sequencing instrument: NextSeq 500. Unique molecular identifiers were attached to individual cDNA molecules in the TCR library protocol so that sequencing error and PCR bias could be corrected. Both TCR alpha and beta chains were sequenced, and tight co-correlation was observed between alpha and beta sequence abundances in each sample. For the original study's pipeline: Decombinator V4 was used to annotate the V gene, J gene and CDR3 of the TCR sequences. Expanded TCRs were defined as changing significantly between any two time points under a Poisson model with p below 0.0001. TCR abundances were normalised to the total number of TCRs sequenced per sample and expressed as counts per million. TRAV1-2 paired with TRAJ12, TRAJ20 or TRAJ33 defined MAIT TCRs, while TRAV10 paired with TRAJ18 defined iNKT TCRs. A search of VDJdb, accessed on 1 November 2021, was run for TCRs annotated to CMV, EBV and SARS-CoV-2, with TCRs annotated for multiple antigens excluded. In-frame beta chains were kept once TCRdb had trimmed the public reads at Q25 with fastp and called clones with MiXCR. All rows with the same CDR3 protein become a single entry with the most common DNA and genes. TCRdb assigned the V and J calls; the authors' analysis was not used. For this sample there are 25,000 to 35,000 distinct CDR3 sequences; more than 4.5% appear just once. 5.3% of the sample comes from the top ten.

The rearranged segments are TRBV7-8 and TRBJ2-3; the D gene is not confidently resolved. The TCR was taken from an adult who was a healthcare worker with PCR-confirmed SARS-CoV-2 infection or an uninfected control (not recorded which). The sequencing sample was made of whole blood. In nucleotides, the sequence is TGTGCCAGCAGCTCCACCCCCTCCACAGATACGCAGTATTTT. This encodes CASSSTPSTDTQYF.